The 8 T cell receptor beta chains reported below all come from one sample, sequenced in a study of kidney transplant recipient with SARS-CoV-2 infection. MiXCR was run by TCRdb on the reads, yielding one entry per CDR3 protein. The table shows roughly 230,000 distinct CDR3 sequences, with 25% to 30% occurring only once. This material consisted of a blood sample, taken at baseline and on roughly day 120 from a kidney transplant recipient. The receptors were sampled from a male patient between 25 and 39 years old who had COVID-19 and was a kidney transplant recipient. Some of the T cells might come from the graft donor.

This clonotype was picked up a small number of times. The rearrangement uses TRBV20-1 and TRBJ1-2; D is unresolved. The CDR3 runs 16 residues. Trimming took off 5 bases at V and 4 bases at J, with 23 bases between the two ends. Germline V gene data show CDR1 as DFQATT and CDR2 as SNEGSKA (reference sequence). CDR3 sequence (DNA): TGCAGTGCTGTGGCCATGCTGTTTCGAAAGACCTATGGCTACACCTTC. It translates to CSAVAMLFRKTYGYTF.

Points on this clonotype: This may stem from a read error, because a much larger clone lies one nucleotide away. This chain links TRBV4-2 with TRBJ1-2; no reliable D call. This CDR3 is built from 13 residues. Trimming took off 0 bases at V and 4 bases at J, with 6 bases between the two ends. Germline lookup yields CDR1 LGHNA and CDR2 YNFKEQ. The CDR3 reads CASSQDFSYGYTF. The DNA for the CDR3 is TGTGCCAGCAGCCAAGATTTCAGCTATGGCTACACCTTC.

This clonotype has a count of ten or more. This chain uses TRBV3-1 with TRBJ1-1; the D gene is possibly TRBD1 (6 bases). This CDR3 has 15 amino acids. Germline CDR1 LGHDT, CDR2 YNNKEL (reference sequence). V lost 5 bases, J lost 3 bases, and 16 bases lay in between. In DNA form, the CDR3 reads TGTGCCAGCAGCAAACGACAGGAAACGGACACTGAAGCTTTCTTT. Its protein product is CASSKRQETDTEAFF.

This clonotype was counted ten times or more. The rearrangement links TRBV28 to TRBJ2-3; 7 bases agree with TRBD2. V shed 7 bases, J shed 4 bases, and the junction held 14 bases outside the gene matches. The CDR3 spans 16 residues. Germline V gene sequence: CDR1 MDHEN, CDR2 SYDVKM. This CDR3 reads CASNLAGGLVSDTQYF. CDR3 bases: TGTGCCAGCAACCTTGCTGGTGGACTAGTTTCAGATACGCAGTATTTT.

This clonotype was seen at least ten times. The rearrangement joins TRBV10-1 to TRBJ2-7, with D hard to call. The CDR3 extends over 11 amino acids. Trimming shortened V by 7 bases and J by 3 bases, and 7 bases separated the two germline ends. Germline V CDR1 and CDR2: WNHNN, SYGVQD (reference sequence). The CDR3 DNA follows: TGCGCCAGCACCTCCCTCTACGAGCAGTACGTC. It encodes CASTSLYEQYV.

To note about this clonotype: This is likely a read error, given that the CDR3 carries no conserved phenylalanine or tryptophan at its end. The chain recombines TRBV3-1 with TRBJ1-2; no firm D call. The CDR3 consists of 17 residues. Germline V lookup: CDR1 LGHDT, CDR2 YNNKEL (reference sequence). Trimming took 5 bases from V and 4 from J, leaving 23 bases between them. CDR3 sequence reads: CASSMGNTLRKTYGYTS. For the CDR3, the DNA is TGTGCCAGCAGCATGGGGAACACCCTTCGAAAGACCTATGGCTACACCTCC.

This clonotype came up many times. The J gene is TRBJ1-1, the V gene TRBV21-1. TRBV21-1 is assigned pseudogene status. The CDR3 sequence is 14 residues long. The DNA for the CDR3 is TGTGCCAGCAGCAATGAAAGAAAGAACACTGAAGCTTTCTTT. Translation: CASSNERKNTEAFF.

As for this clonotype: A read error may explain this, as a much larger clone is one base away. The V and J genes are TRBV27 and TRBJ2-1; 14 bases match TRBD2. Germline CDR1 is MNHEY and CDR2 is SMNVEV (reference sequence). The CDR3 has 15 amino acids. The ends lost 5 bases at V and 8 bases at J; junction bases unmatched: 5. The CDR3 region is CASSALTSGGDEQFF. As DNA, the CDR3 is TGTGCCAGCAGTGCCCTGACTAGCGGGGGGGATGAGCAGTTCTTC.